Here is one T cell receptor beta chain with its context. Its antigen is unidentified. The data were taken from a study of graft-versus-host responses after intestinal transplantation. Study details: Each recipient received anti-thymocyte globulin induction, then tacrolimus and steroids for around 3 years.

Germline V gene sequence: CDR1 GTSNPN, CDR2 SVGIG (reference sequence). Trimming took off 2 bases at V and 6 bases at J, with 14 bases between the two ends. This CDR3 is built from 13 residues. General study findings and limits: High graft-versus-host to host-versus-graft clonal ratios were found in allografts of patients who had graft-donor T cell macrochimerism.

Using immunoSEQ multiplex PCR, the repertoire was profiled, and TCRdb retains in-frame clones only, with some absent. The sample contains some 83,000 clones, roughly nine tenths of which appear only once. The receptor was derived from a human donor who received an intestinal transplant. J is TRBJ2-7 and V is TRBV30, with D perhaps TRBD2 (6 bases). The sample here was unstimulated CD4+ T cells sorted from spleen or lymph node cells, taken before intestinal transplant. CDR3 protein: CAWSRLVGREQYF. The CDR3 bases are TGTGCCTGGAGTCGACTAGTGGGTCGCGAGCAGTACTTC.